Listed here are 23 T cell receptor beta chains from one sample, sequenced in a study of blood T cell repertoires in COVID-19. Clones were sequenced by immunoSEQ multiplex PCR, and TCRdb holds only the in-frame ones, with some missing. This table has 150,000 to 200,000 clones, about 81% appearing once. Sequenced sample: peripheral blood. The receptors shown here come from a human donor in a cohort sampled during active COVID-19.

The chain joins TRBV18 to TRBJ1-3, with 9 nucleotides matching TRBD1. J was trimmed by 0 bases and V by 6 bases; bases with no gene match: 15. There are 19 residues in the CDR3. Germline V gene sequence: CDR1 KGHSH, CDR2 LQKENI. The CDR3 reads CASSEETGGRTYSGNTIYF. The CDR3 DNA reads TGTGCCAGCTCGGAAGAGACAGGGGGAAGGACCTACTCTGGAAACACCATATATTTT.

The genes are TRBV27 and TRBJ2-3, with TRBD2 identical over 14 bases. The V and J ends lost 5 bases and 0 bases, in that order; junction bases with no gene match: 7. Looked up from germline, CDR1 is MNHEY and CDR2 is SMNVEV (reference sequence). The CDR3 length is 18 residues. The CDR3 nucleotides are TGTGCCAGCAGTCCCTGGACTAGCGGGGGGTTCAGCACAGATACGCAGTATTTT. This sequence encodes CASSPWTSGGFSTDTQYF.

This clone has a handful of counts. This chain uses TRBV6-5 with TRBJ2-5; D gene ambiguous. Trimming cost V 7 bases and J 3 bases, with 18 bases left between them. Germline assignment: CDR1 MNHEY and CDR2 SVGAGI. This CDR3 is built from 15 residues. CDR3 DNA sequence: TGTGCCAGCACCTCCCGAGGAAAAGCTAAAGAGACCCAGTACTTC. It codes for CASTSRGKAKETQYF.

This chain links TRBV7-2 with TRBJ1-6; weak D call: TRBD1 (5 bases). V was trimmed by 1 base and J by 10 bases, leaving 14 bases between them. The CDR3 spans 15 residues. Germline V gene sequence: CDR1 SGHTA, CDR2 FQGNSA. CDR3 DNA sequence: TGTGCCAGCAGCTTAGAGATGGCAGGGAGGTCACCCCTCCACTTT. This codes for CASSLEMAGRSPLHF.

V usage is TRBV12-3 or TRBV12-4 and J usage is TRBJ2-7, with TRBD2 identical over 7 bases. Trimming took 6 bases from V and 6 from J; bases not matched to a gene: 8. The CDR3 runs to 13 residues. In DNA, the CDR3 is TGTGCCAGCAGCCATAACTGGGGGGGCGAGCAGTACTTC. It yields the protein CASSHNWGGEQYF.

The chain couples TRBV5-4 to TRBJ2-1; tentatively, D is TRBD2 (7 bases). Germline-derived CDR1 and CDR2 are SGHNT and YYREEE (reference sequence). There are 14 residues in the CDR3. V shed 4 bases and J shed 8 bases, with 16 bases lying between them. CDR3 loop: CASSLRAGADEQFF. The CDR3 region has the DNA TGTGCCAGCAGCCTAAGGGCGGGGGCGGATGAGCAGTTCTTC.

The rearrangement joins TRBV2 to TRBJ1-1; possible D gene TRBD1, 5 bases. The CDR3 spans 12 residues. Germline V CDR1 and CDR2: SNHLY, FYNNEI. Trimming removed 4 bases from V and 6 bases from J, with 9 bases in between. CDR3 nucleotide sequence: TGTGCCAGCAGTGCAGGGCCGGCTGAAGCTTTCTTT. It is translated as CASSAGPAEAFF.

The genes are TRBV5-6 and TRBJ2-2; D perhaps matches TRBD1 (6 bases). This CDR3 has 16 amino acids. Germline V gene lookup returns CDR1 SGHDT and CDR2 YYEEEE. Between the trimmed V and J ends, which lost 2 bases and 0 bases, there was a span of 11 bases. CDR3 DNA: TGTGCCAGCAGCTTCATGGACAGCGCGAACACCGGGGAGCTGTTTTTT. Translation: CASSFMDSANTGELFF.

V and J are TRBV9 and TRBJ2-7; possibly TRBD1 for D (6 bases). The CDR3 spans 13 residues. Germline CDR1 reads SGDLS; CDR2 reads YYNGEE. With 3 bases removed from V and 3 bases from J, the gap between germline ends came to 10 bases. The CDR3 reads CASSEGQNYEQYF. The CDR3 DNA is TGTGCCAGCAGCGAAGGACAGAACTACGAGCAGTACTTC.

V and J are TRBV19 and TRBJ1-1; TRBD1 is a possible D gene (6 bases). Germline V gene sequence: CDR1 LNHDA, CDR2 SQIVND (reference sequence). The CDR3 runs 15 residues. V dropped 6 bases and J dropped 4 bases, with 18 bases sitting between them. DNA for the CDR3: TGTGCCAGTAGCAGGAATACAGGGTTTGGCACTGAAGCTTTCTTT. As protein: CASSRNTGFGTEAFF.

The chain is built from TRBV6-2 or TRBV6-3 and TRBJ1-1; 8 bases match TRBD1. CDR1 and CDR2 from the germline V gene are MNHEY and SVGEGT. The J segment lost 2 bases and the V segment lost 6 bases, leaving 14 bases of the junction unmatched. The CDR3 covers 17 residues. CDR3 coding DNA: TGTGCCAGCAGCCGCGTAACAGGGGGTGTAAAAAACACTGAAGCTTTCTTT. It specifies CASSRVTGGVKNTEAFF.

The chain links TRBV11-3 to TRBJ2-3; D may be TRBD1 (5 bases). V was cut by 1 base and J by 2 bases, with 10 bases left in between. The CDR3 is 15 amino acids. The germline gives CDR1 SGHNT, CDR2 YENEEA. This CDR3 reads CASSLGVRATDTQYF. In DNA, the CDR3 is TGTGCCAGCAGCTTAGGGGTCAGGGCCACAGATACGCAGTATTTT.

About this clone: The sample contains more than one DNA sequence encoding this CDR3. This chain links TRBV18 with TRBJ1-2; D not certain. Trimming took 0 bases from V and 4 from J, leaving 6 bases between them. CDR3 length: 13 amino acids. CDR1 and CDR2 from the germline V gene are KGHSH and LQKENI. CDR3: CASSPPTGYGYTF. CDR3 coding DNA: TGTGCCAGCTCACCACCAACGGGCTATGGCTACACCTTC.

V is TRBV11-3 and J is TRBJ2-5; D is perhaps TRBD2 (5 bases). Germline values: CDR1 SGHNT, CDR2 YENEEA. This CDR3 contains 14 residues. V lost 2 bases and J 4 bases, leaving 11 bases between the germline ends. CDR3 DNA: TGTGCCAGCAGCTTAAGGCTAGCCGGAGAGACCCAGTACTTC. Translating it yields CASSLRLAGETQYF.

The rearrangement joins TRBV5-6 to TRBJ1-1, with 12 nucleotides matching TRBD1. The CDR3 length is 16 residues. Germline CDR1 SGHDT, CDR2 YYEEEE. Trimming cost V 5 bases and J 5 bases; bases outside gene matches: 10. The CDR3 spells CASRGTGGAVRTEAFF. CDR3 nucleotide sequence: TGTGCCAGCAGAGGGACAGGGGGCGCGGTACGAACTGAAGCTTTCTTT.

This chain links TRBV30 with TRBJ1-5; D gene ambiguous. The V gene lost 0 bases and the J gene lost 4 bases, with 7 bases spanning the gap. Germline CDR1 reads GTSNPN; CDR2 reads SVGIG (reference sequence). The CDR3 covers 13 residues. The CDR3 nucleotides are TGTGCCTGGAGTGTAGGAGAGAATCAGCCCCAGCATTTT. Amino acids: CAWSVGENQPQHF.

The V call is TRBV18, the J call TRBJ2-5, with D possibly being TRBD1 (5 bases). V was cut by 6 bases and J by 2 bases, with 13 bases left in between. This CDR3 comprises 14 residues. Germline V lookup: CDR1 KGHSH, CDR2 LQKENI. CDR3 nucleotides: TGTGCCAGCTCGCGACAGCAGGAACAAGAGACCCAGTACTTC. Translated: CASSRQQEQETQYF.

The DNA of the CDR3 is TGTGCCAGCAGCTTAATGACAGGGGGAATGAACACTGAAGCTTTCTTT. Its translation is CASSLMTGGMNTEAFF. This chain connects TRBV7-3 to TRBJ1-1; 9 bases map to TRBD1. Trimming cost V 1 base and J 0 bases; bases outside gene matches: 3. CDR3 length: 16 residues. The V gene's germline CDR1 is SGHTA and CDR2 FQGTGA.

The chain links TRBV7-9 to TRBJ1-2, with D hard to call. Germline V gene data show CDR1 as SEHNR and CDR2 as FQNEAQ (reference sequence). Trimming shortened V by 2 bases and J by 6 bases, and 7 bases separated the two germline ends. This CDR3 comprises 12 residues. Here the CDR3 DNA reads TGTGCCAGCAGCTTATCCGGGGATGGCTACACCTTC. Its protein product is CASSLSGDGYTF.

This chain connects TRBV6-5 to TRBJ1-2; TRBD1 matches 9 bases. This CDR3 region has 16 residues. Germline V gives CDR1 MNHEY, CDR2 SVGAGI. With 2 bases clipped from V and 2 bases from J, the junction kept 6 bases outside the gene matches. The CDR3 DNA is TGTGCCAGCAGTTACCTACAGGGGGCCATAAACTATGGCTACACCTTC. It codes for CASSYLQGAINYGYTF.

Here the CDR3 reads CASSVGTGGVDTQYF. The DNA for the CDR3 is TGTGCCAGCAGCGTGGGGACAGGTGGAGTAGATACGCAGTATTTT. The rearrangement uses TRBV9 and TRBJ2-3, with 8 nucleotides matching TRBD1. Per germline, CDR1 SGDLS and CDR2 YYNGEE. Unmatched junction bases numbered 7, after V lost 2 bases and J lost 5 bases. The CDR3 is 15 amino acids.

The gene calls are TRBV28 and TRBJ1-1; D is ambiguous. The length of the CDR3 is 13 residues. Trimming cost V 8 bases and J 5 bases, with 15 bases left between them. Per the germline V gene, CDR1 is MDHEN and CDR2 is SYDVKM. CDR3 DNA sequence: TGTGCCAGCGCACCGGAGCGGAGGACTGAAGCTTTCTTT. Translation gives CASAPERRTEAFF.

The V gene is TRBV28, the J gene TRBJ1-4, with a weak D call TRBD1 (5 bases). The V end lost 8 bases, the J end lost 0 bases, and 13 bases lay between the germline ends. CDR1 MDHEN and CDR2 SYDVKM come from the germline V gene. CDR3 length equals 15 residues. In nucleotides, the CDR3 is TGTGCCAGCTCCCGGGGGGGGGCAACTAATGAAAAACTGTTTTTT. As protein: CASSRGGATNEKLFF.